This entry describes one T cell receptor beta chain. Its target is not known. These data originate in a study of cytomegalovirus exposure and HLA in healthy donors. 13 Jbeta primers and 60 Vbeta primers were used for the PCR. The data were produced by immunoSEQ multiplex PCR, yet TCRdb's version contains in-frame clones alone and is incomplete. The sample has some 150,000 clones. Study-wide findings and caveats: Analysis was carried out at a later point, and it linked a missense DCLRE1C variant to TCR beta V- and J-gene trimming. While the bulk of TCR sequences proved rare, some public TCRs turned up in many donors. Sequencing had likely introduced a cluster of highly shared sequence variants as an artifact.

This CDR3 contains 15 residues. V lost 8 bases and J lost 0, with 14 bases in between. Germline-derived CDR1 and CDR2 are MDHEN and SYDVKM. Sequencing was performed on PBMCs. This chain joins TRBV28 and TRBJ2-1; TRBD2 might be the D (7 bases). The source is a young woman in good health and CMV-seropositive. CDR3 sequence: CASVLRGLSYNEQFF. The CDR3 region has the DNA TGTGCCAGCGTCCTGCGGGGGCTCTCCTACAATGAGCAGTTCTTC.